This entry lists 13 T cell receptor beta chains sequenced from one sample in a study of blood T cell repertoires in COVID-19. Assay used: immunoSEQ multiplex PCR; TCRdb lists only in-frame clones, some missing. The data contain approximately 210,000 clones, around nine tenths of them singletons. Input material: peripheral blood. Receptors originate from a middle-aged woman with acute or convalescent COVID-19.

This clone was seen once. This sequence joins TRBV5-1 and TRBJ1-1, with D uncertain. With 4 bases removed from V and 2 bases from J, the gap between germline ends came to 24 bases. Germline V CDR1 and CDR2: SGHRS, YFSETQ. CDR3 length: 18 amino acids. This chain's CDR3 is CASSQEGSISARNTEAFF. As DNA, the CDR3 is TGCGCCAGCAGCCAGGAGGGTTCGATTTCTGCGCGAAACACTGAAGCTTTCTTT. The entire variable domain, with the rest obtained from reference TRBV5-1 and TRBJ1-1, is as follows: KAGVTQTPRYLIKTRGQQVTLSCSPISGHRSVSWYQQTPGQGLQFLFEYFSETQRNKGNFPGRFSGRQFSNSRSEMNVSTLELGDSALYLCASSQEGSISARNTEAFFGQGTRLTVV.

The chain uses TRBV3-1 (or the pseudogene TRBV3-2) and TRBJ2-5; D is ambiguous. The ends were cut back, 4 bases at V and 7 bases at J, with 13 bases in the middle. Germline V gives CDR1 LGHDT, CDR2 YNNKEL (reference sequence). The CDR3 contains 13 residues. The CDR3 sequence: CASSPNPSGTQYF. The DNA of the CDR3 is TGTGCCAGCAGCCCCAACCCGTCGGGGACCCAGTACTTC.

This clone has only one observation. The chain couples TRBV9 to TRBJ1-5, with 7 bases identical to TRBD1. V lost 0 bases to trimming and J lost 3 bases; unmatched junction nucleotides: 6. CDR1 is SGDLS and CDR2 is YYNGEE in the germline V gene. The CDR3 covers 16 residues. The CDR3 spells CASSVGTGEVNQPQHF. CDR3 nucleotides: TGTGCCAGCAGCGTAGGAACAGGGGAGGTCAATCAGCCCCAGCATTTT.

This clone came up a few times. The chain uses TRBV9 and TRBJ1-2; possibly TRBD1 for D (6 bases). With 3 bases removed from V and 6 bases from J, the gap between germline ends came to 9 bases. Germline V lookup: CDR1 SGDLS, CDR2 YYNGEE. The CDR3 covers 12 residues. The CDR3 DNA reads TGTGCCAGCAGCGAAAACAGGGATGGCTACACCTTC. Encoded protein: CASSENRDGYTF.

The chain uses TRBV18 and TRBJ1-1; 9 positions agree with TRBD1. The J segment lost 1 base and the V segment lost 4 bases, leaving 4 bases of the junction unmatched. Germline-derived CDR1 and CDR2 are KGHSH and LQKENI. This CDR3 spans 15 amino acids. The CDR3 here is CASSLWTGENTEAFF. The DNA for the CDR3 is TGTGCCAGCTCACTGTGGACAGGGGAGAACACTGAAGCTTTCTTT.

In regard to this clone: This may come from a read error, since a much larger clone is one base off. The sample carries other DNA sequences with the same CDR3. The rearrangement joins TRBV10-1 to TRBJ1-1; weak D call: TRBD1 (5 bases). Trimming removed 3 bases from V and 1 base from J, with 6 bases in between. CDR3 length equals 13 residues. The germline V gene has CDR1 WNHNN and CDR2 SYGVQD (reference sequence). The CDR3 sequence: CASSEGANTEAFF. The CDR3 coding sequence is TGCGCCAGCAGTGAAGGGGCGAACACTGAAGCTTTCTTT.

The rearrangement links TRBV20-1 to TRBJ2-7; D might be TRBD2 (5 bases). Germline values: CDR1 DFQATT, CDR2 SNEGSKA (reference sequence). V was trimmed by 7 bases and J by 3 bases, leaving 10 bases between them. The CDR3 is 11 residues long. The CDR3 sequence is CSVPRGYEQYV. DNA of the CDR3: TGCAGTGTCCCTCGGGGCTACGAGCAGTACGTC.

This chain joins TRBV30 and TRBJ1-2, with unresolved D. The CDR3 has 14 amino acids. V was pared by 7 bases and J by 4 bases, with 19 bases between. CDR1 is GTSNPN, CDR2 SVGIG, per germline (reference sequence). CDR3 nucleotide sequence: TGTGCCTCCACCCGACTCCCAGGAGGCTATGGCTACACCTTC. Its translation is CASTRLPGGYGYTF.

V usage is TRBV27 and J usage is TRBJ1-1; no definite D call. V was pared by 5 bases and J by 4 bases, with 14 bases between. Germline assignment: CDR1 MNHEY and CDR2 SMNVEV (reference sequence). This CDR3 contains 14 residues. In DNA form, the CDR3 reads TGTGCCAGCAGTCCCGCGTATAGCGGCACTGAAGCTTTCTTT. Translation gives CASSPAYSGTEAFF.

The chain is built from TRBV27 and TRBJ1-1; TRBD1 matches at 7 bases. Losses at the gene ends were 1 base for V and 6 bases for J; bases not matched to a gene: 2. The length of the CDR3 is 13 residues. Germline-derived CDR1 and CDR2 are MNHEY and SMNVEV (reference sequence). The CDR3 bases are TGTGCCAGCAGTTTATGGGGGACAGCTGAAGCTTTCTTT. This encodes CASSLWGTAEAFF.

The chain joins TRBV12-3 or TRBV12-4 to TRBJ1-5; 8 positions match TRBD1. CDR3 length equals 13 residues. V shed 2 bases, J shed 9 bases, and the junction held 3 bases outside the gene matches. CDR3 sequence reads: CASSLNRGGPQHF. CDR3 DNA: TGTGCCAGCAGTTTAAACAGGGGGGGGCCCCAGCATTTT.

V is TRBV2 and J is TRBJ1-6; 8 bases map to TRBD1. The germline CDR1 and CDR2 sequences are SNHLY and FYNNEI. The CDR3 totals 14 residues. V was pared by 10 bases and J by 7 bases, with 9 bases of the junction left unmatched. The CDR3 region has the DNA TGTGCCACCCAGTGGACAGGGAACAATTCACCCCTCCACTTT. As protein: CATQWTGNNSPLHF.

The chain links TRBV19 to TRBJ1-2; maybe TRBD1 (6 bases). This CDR3 spans 13 amino acids. The V gene lost 6 bases and the J gene lost 5 bases, with 13 bases spanning the gap. Germline assignment: CDR1 LNHDA and CDR2 SQIVND (reference sequence). In nucleotides, the CDR3 is TGTGCCAGTAGCCACACAGGGACGTATGGCTACACCTTC. This translates into CASSHTGTYGYTF.